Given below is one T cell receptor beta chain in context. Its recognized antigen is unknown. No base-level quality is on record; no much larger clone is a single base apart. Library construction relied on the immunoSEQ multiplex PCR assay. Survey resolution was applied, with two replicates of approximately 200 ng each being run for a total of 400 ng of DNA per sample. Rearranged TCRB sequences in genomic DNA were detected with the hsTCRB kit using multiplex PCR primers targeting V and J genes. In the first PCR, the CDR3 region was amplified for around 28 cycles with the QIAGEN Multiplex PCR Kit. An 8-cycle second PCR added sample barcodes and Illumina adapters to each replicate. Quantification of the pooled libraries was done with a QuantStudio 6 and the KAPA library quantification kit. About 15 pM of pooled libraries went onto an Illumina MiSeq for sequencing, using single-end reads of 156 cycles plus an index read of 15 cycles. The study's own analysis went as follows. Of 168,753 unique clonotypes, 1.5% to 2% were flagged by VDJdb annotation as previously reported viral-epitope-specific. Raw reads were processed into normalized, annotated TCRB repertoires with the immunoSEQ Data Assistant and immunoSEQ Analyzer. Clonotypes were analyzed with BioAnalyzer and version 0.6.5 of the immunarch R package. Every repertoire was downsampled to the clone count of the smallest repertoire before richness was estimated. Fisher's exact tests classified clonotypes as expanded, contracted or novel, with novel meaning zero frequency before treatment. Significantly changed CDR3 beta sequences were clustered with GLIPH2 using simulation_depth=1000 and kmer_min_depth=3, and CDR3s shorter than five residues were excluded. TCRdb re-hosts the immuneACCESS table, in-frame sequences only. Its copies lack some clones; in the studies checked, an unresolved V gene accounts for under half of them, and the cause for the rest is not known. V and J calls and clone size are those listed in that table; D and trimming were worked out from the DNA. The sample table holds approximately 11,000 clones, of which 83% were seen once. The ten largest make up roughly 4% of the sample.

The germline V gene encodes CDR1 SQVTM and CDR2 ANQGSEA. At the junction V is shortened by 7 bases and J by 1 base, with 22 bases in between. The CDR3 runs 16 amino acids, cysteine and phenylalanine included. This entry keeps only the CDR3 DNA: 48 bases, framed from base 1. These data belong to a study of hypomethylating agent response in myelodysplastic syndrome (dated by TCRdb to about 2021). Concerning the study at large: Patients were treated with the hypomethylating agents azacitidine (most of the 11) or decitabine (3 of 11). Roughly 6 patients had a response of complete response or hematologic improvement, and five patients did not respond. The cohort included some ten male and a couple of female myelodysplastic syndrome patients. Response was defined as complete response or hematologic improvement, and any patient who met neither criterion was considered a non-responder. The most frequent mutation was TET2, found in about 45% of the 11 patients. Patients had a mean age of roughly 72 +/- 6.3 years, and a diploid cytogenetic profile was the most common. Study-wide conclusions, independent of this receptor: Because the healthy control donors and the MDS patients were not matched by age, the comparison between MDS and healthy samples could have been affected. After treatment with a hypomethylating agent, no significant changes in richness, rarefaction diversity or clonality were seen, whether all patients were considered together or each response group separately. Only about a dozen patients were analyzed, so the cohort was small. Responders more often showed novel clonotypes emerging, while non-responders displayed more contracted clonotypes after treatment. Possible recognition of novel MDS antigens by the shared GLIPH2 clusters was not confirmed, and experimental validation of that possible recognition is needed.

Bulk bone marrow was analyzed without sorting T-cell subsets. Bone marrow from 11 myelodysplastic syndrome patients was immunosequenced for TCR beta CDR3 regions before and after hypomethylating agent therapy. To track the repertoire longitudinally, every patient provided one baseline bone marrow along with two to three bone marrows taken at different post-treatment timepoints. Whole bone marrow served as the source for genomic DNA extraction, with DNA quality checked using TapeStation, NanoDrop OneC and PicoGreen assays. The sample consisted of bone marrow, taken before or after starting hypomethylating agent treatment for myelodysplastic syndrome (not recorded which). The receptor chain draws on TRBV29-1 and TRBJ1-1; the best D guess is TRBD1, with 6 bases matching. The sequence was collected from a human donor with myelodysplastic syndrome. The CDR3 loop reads CSGGEGRGGGNTEAFF. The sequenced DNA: TGCAGCGGGGGAGAAGGCAGGGGAGGGGGGAACACTGAAGCTTTCTTT.